This T cell receptor (beta chain) originates from a study of naive and memory T cell subsets. Findings and limits, study-wide: TCRs were reportedly recovered from both biopsy types, mostly tuberculin test sites. More TCRs at tuberculin sites were read as hypersensitivity T cell infiltration.

This clonotype was seen ten or more times. The antigen is undetermined. Amplification of ligated cDNA took four PCR rounds with SP2 and nested alpha and beta constant primers. Blood and skin TCR RNA was reverse transcribed with alpha and beta constant primers. TCRdb independently ran MiXCR on the UMI-ligation and nested PCR reads; one entry per CDR3 protein. Of 37,000 or so distinct CDR3 sequences listed, approximately 11% are singletons. The treatment was: skin biopsy from PPD injection site in Mantoux-positive individual. A UMI-containing oligonucleotide was joined by 3' ligation to the TCR cDNA template. Biopsied sites were PPD injections in people with a positive Mantoux test. This sequence was found in an adult in good health. The sample consisted of skin, taken from a tuberculin skin test site.

CDR3 sequence: CASSLGGQQETQYF. The CDR3, as DNA: TGTGCCAGCAGTTTAGGGGGGCAGCAAGAGACCCAGTACTTC. The rearrangement joins TRBV27 to TRBJ2-5; D may match TRBD1 or TRBD2 (6 bases each). V was shortened by 2 bases and J by 2 bases, with 9 bases between the two germline ends. Per the germline V gene, CDR1 is MNHEY and CDR2 is SMNVEV (reference sequence). This CDR3 spans 14 amino acids.